The 5 T cell receptor beta chains reported below all come from one sample, sequenced in a study of Ad26.COV2.S vaccination and SARS-CoV-2 variants. Described treatment: about 20 received Ad26.COV2.S at low or high dose, single or two shots; 5 received placebo; per-sample allocation not given. On day 63 after the first injection, vaccine and placebo recipients gave samples. The data were produced by immunoSEQ multiplex PCR, yet TCRdb's version contains in-frame clones alone and is incomplete. The sample carries 450,000 to 550,000 clones, roughly 87% recorded once. The sequenced sample was peripheral blood, obtained in a trial of Ad26.COV2.S vaccine versus placebo. The receptors were gathered from a person aged 18-65 years who received the Ad26.COV2.S COVID-19 vaccine or a placebo.

The rearrangement links TRBV11-2 to TRBJ1-2; D not certain. Trimming removed 6 bases from V and 2 bases from J, with 16 bases in between. From germline, CDR1 is SGHAT and CDR2 FQNNGV. The CDR3 sequence is 15 residues long. The CDR3 sequence: CASRPTRGPNYGYTF. CDR3 DNA: TGTGCCAGCAGGCCCACGCGGGGTCCCAACTATGGCTACACCTTC.

This clone has just one count. The CDR3 loop reads CASSELSNGSRFGWHEQFF. Here the CDR3 DNA reads TGTGCCAGCAGTGAATTGTCCAACGGGAGCAGGTTTGGTTGGCATGAGCAGTTCTTC. V and J are TRBV6-1 and TRBJ2-1, with D tentatively TRBD2 (6 bases). The CDR3 is 19 residues long. The germline V gene encodes CDR1 MNHNS and CDR2 SASEGT. Trimming pared 2 bases from V and 8 bases from J, leaving 28 bases between.

The V and J genes are TRBV28 and TRBJ1-2, with D tentatively TRBD1 (6 bases). In germline, CDR1 is MDHEN, CDR2 SYDVKM. Trimming pared 5 bases from V and 4 bases from J, leaving 8 bases between. The length of the CDR3 is 12 residues. The chain's CDR3 is CASSSRGYGYTF. CDR3 sequence (DNA): TGTGCCAGCAGTAGCAGGGGCTATGGCTACACCTTC.

The chain carries TRBV4-1 and TRBJ2-3; D not certain. V lost 5 bases to trimming and J lost 0 bases, with 12 bases between them. Germline assignment: CDR1 MGHRA and CDR2 YSYEKL. The CDR3 contains 15 residues. The DNA of the CDR3 is TGCGCCAGCAGCAAAATTGGAGTAAGCACAGATACGCAGTATTTT. Translating it yields CASSKIGVSTDTQYF.

This clone is a singleton in its sample. The chain uses TRBV29-1 and TRBJ2-3; D call uncertain. CDR1 and CDR2 from the germline V gene are SQVTM and ANQGSEA. CDR3 length: 13 residues. The germline V and J ends were trimmed by 6 bases and 4 bases, with 14 bases remaining between them. The chain's CDR3 is CSVVMGKADTQYF. The CDR3 DNA sequence: TGCAGCGTGGTCATGGGGAAGGCAGATACGCAGTATTTT.